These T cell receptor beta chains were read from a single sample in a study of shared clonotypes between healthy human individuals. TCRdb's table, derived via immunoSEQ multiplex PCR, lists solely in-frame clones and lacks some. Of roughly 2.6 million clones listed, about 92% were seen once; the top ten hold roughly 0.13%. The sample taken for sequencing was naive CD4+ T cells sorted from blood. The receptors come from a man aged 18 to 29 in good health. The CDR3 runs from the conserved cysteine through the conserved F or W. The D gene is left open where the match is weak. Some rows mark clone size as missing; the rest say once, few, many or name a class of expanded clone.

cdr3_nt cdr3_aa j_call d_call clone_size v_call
TGTGCCAGCAGTTACGGCGAGACCCAGTACTTC CASSYGETQYF TRBJ2-5 . . TRBV6-6
TGTGCCACAAGGGCGGGCAGCAATCAGCCCCAGCATTTT CATRAGSNQPQHF TRBJ1-5 . . TRBV7-8
TGCGCCAGCAGCAGGGCGGGTCAGGGAGAGACCCAGTACTTC CASSRAGQGETQYF TRBJ2-5 . . TRBV5-1
TGTGCCAGTAGTGTTCCTTCGGGGGATGTTCAGCCCCAGCATTTT CASSVPSGDVQPQHF TRBJ1-5 . . TRBV19
TGTGCCAGTAGTTCCCCTGGAGGAGGGAATGCCATGAACACTGAAGCTTTCTTT CASSSPGGGNAMNTEAFF TRBJ1-1 . . TRBV19
TGTGCCATCAGTGAAGCGAGAAGCAATCAGCCCCAGCATTTT CAISEARSNQPQHF TRBJ1-5 . few TRBV10-3
TGTGCCAGCAGTGAAGACAGGGGCAATCAGCCCCAGCATTTT CASSEDRGNQPQHF TRBJ1-5 . few TRBV6-1
TGTGCCAGCAGTGTTGAAGCTAGCGGGAGAGGAGAGACCCAGTACTTC CASSVEASGRGETQYF TRBJ2-5 TRBD2 . TRBV6-1
TGTGCCAGCAGCTTGGGCGCCGCTAACTATGGCTACACCTTC CASSLGAANYGYTF TRBJ1-2 . . TRBV11-2
TGTGCCAGCAGCCCGGGACTAGCGGCCTACGAGCAGTACTTC CASSPGLAAYEQYF TRBJ2-7 TRBD2 . TRBV6-5
TGTGCCTGGGCCCAGGGGGGGGACACTGAAGCTTTCTTT CAWAQGGDTEAFF TRBJ1-1 TRBD1 . TRBV30
TGTGCCAGCAGTTACCGAGGTCCCGACGGACACTACGAGCAGTACTTC CASSYRGPDGHYEQYF TRBJ2-7 . once TRBV6-5
TGTGCCAGTAGTAGGCAGGTGACTAGCACAGATACGCAGTATTTT CASSRQVTSTDTQYF TRBJ2-3 . . TRBV19
TGTGCCAGCAGTTTAATAGATTCACCCCTCCACTTT CASSLIDSPLHF TRBJ1-6 . once TRBV28
TGTGCCAGCAACCTAGGGTTGTCTGGAAACACCATATATTTT CASNLGLSGNTIYF TRBJ1-3 . once TRBV7-2
TGTGCCAGCAGCTTACCTAGCGGGGTTGGGGAGACCCAGTACTTC CASSLPSGVGETQYF TRBJ2-5 TRBD2 . TRBV7-9
TGTGCCAGTAGTAGAGGAGCCGGGAAGACCTACGAGCAGTACTTC CASSRGAGKTYEQYF TRBJ2-7 . . TRBV19
TGTGCCAGCAGCGCTGGGGGGCTTGCCCACGAGCAGTACTTC CASSAGGLAHEQYF TRBJ2-7 . . TRBV25-1
TGTGCCAGCAGCTTGGCCGCAGGAATGAACACTGAAGCTTTCTTT CASSLAAGMNTEAFF TRBJ1-1 . . TRBV5-4
TGTGCCAGCAGCCCCCGGGGTGGCTTCTCTGAGGGCGCCGGGGAGCTGTTTTTT CASSPRGGFSEGAGELFF TRBJ2-2 . . TRBV5-5
TGCGCCAGCAGTGATCACAGTTCCTACAATGAGCAGTTCTTC CASSDHSSYNEQFF TRBJ2-1 . . TRBV10-1
TGTGCCAGCAGCTTCAACCCGCGACAGGGGACGGAGACCCAGTACTTC CASSFNPRQGTETQYF TRBJ2-5 TRBD1 . TRBV11-2
TGTGCCAGCAGCTCGGGGGTTGCCGGGATGACCGGGGCCAACGTCCTGACTTTC CASSSGVAGMTGANVLTF TRBJ2-6 . . TRBV5-8
TGTGCCAGCAGCGTAGCAGCTAGCGGGAAACAAGAGACCCAGTACTTC CASSVAASGKQETQYF TRBJ2-5 TRBD2 . TRBV9
TGCGCCAGCAGCCAAGATTCGACAGGGGGCTTCTACGAGCAGTACTTC CASSQDSTGGFYEQYF TRBJ2-7 TRBD1 . TRBV4-3
TGTGCCAGCAGCTACACAGGTATGGGCTTCTCCTACGAGCAGTACTTC CASSYTGMGFSYEQYF TRBJ2-7 . . TRBV7-9
TGTGCCACCGCCCTGGTAGGAGCCTACAATGAGCAGTTCTTC CATALVGAYNEQFF TRBJ2-1 . . TRBV7-2
TGTGCCAGCAGATGGGGACAGTTGAACACCGGGGAGCTGTTTTTT CASRWGQLNTGELFF TRBJ2-2 TRBD1 . TRBV6-5
TGTGCCAGCAGCTTTTCGCTGTCCCTTGCGTACGAGCAGTACTTC CASSFSLSLAYEQYF TRBJ2-7 . . TRBV5-5
TGTGCCTGGAGTGTAGGGCAGGGAAGTATTAATTCACCCCTCCACTTT CAWSVGQGSINSPLHF TRBJ1-6 . . TRBV30
TGTGCCAGCAGTTCTACTCCGCCAGCGAATTCACCCCTCCACTTT CASSSTPPANSPLHF TRBJ1-6 . . TRBV6-5
TGTGCCTGGAGAGAGGGAGACCTCCGGGAGACCCAGTACTTC CAWREGDLRETQYF TRBJ2-5 . once TRBV30
TGTGCCAGCTCACCTCGACAGGGAATGAACACTGAAGCTTTCTTT CASSPRQGMNTEAFF TRBJ1-1 TRBD1 . TRBV18
TGTGCCAGCAGTGACGGGGGGCGTCAGCATTTT CASSDGGRQHF TRBJ1-5 . . TRBV2
TGTGCCAGCGGTGAATCTGAGGGGGAGCTGTTTTTT CASGESEGELFF TRBJ2-2 . . TRBV2
TGTGCCAGCAGCTACGGACAGGGGGCCTGGAATGAGCAGTTCTTC CASSYGQGAWNEQFF TRBJ2-1 TRBD1 . TRBV11-2
TGTGCCAGCAGTGAAGCGCTTTTGAGCGGGGGGGCGGTAGATACGCAGTATTTT CASSEALLSGGAVDTQYF TRBJ2-3 TRBD2 . TRBV2
TGTGCCAGCAGTGAGTTGGACAGATCGAACACCGGGGAGCTGTTTTTT CASSELDRSNTGELFF TRBJ2-2 . . TRBV25-1
TGTGCCAGCTTATTAGACAGGGTGGAAACCTACGAGCAGTACTTC CASLLDRVETYEQYF TRBJ2-7 TRBD1 . TRBV2
TGTGCCAGCAGTTACTACAGGTCCGAGGGGACCCAGTACTTC CASSYYRSEGTQYF TRBJ2-5 . . TRBV6-5
TGCGCCAGCAGCGCAACTAGCGGGGGGGCCCGGGAGACCCAGTACTTC CASSATSGGARETQYF TRBJ2-5 TRBD2 . TRBV5-1
TGTGCCAGCAGCTTATTAATTAGCGGGAGGGGGGGCACAGATACGCAGTATTTT CASSLLISGRGGTDTQYF TRBJ2-3 TRBD2 . TRBV5-4
TGTGCCTGGAGCGAGCCGGACATTAACTATGGCTACACCTTC CAWSEPDINYGYTF TRBJ1-2 . . TRBV30
TGCGCCAGCAGCTTGGCGGCTAGCGGGGCGGGAGAGCAGTACTTC CASSLAASGAGEQYF TRBJ2-7 TRBD2 . TRBV5-1
TGCAGCGTTGGCCAAGGGTTTGGTGGCTACACCTTC CSVGQGFGGYTF TRBJ1-2 . . TRBV29-1
TGTGCCAGCAGCCCGGACAGGGTCAAAGAGACCCAGTACTTC CASSPDRVKETQYF TRBJ2-5 TRBD1 . TRBV6-6
TGTGCCAGCAGCTTAGATACCGGGACTAGCGGGAGAGAGACCCAGTACTTC CASSLDTGTSGRETQYF TRBJ2-5 TRBD2 . TRBV7-2
TGTGCCATCAGTGAGTCCGCAGGGGTGGGTCAGCCCCAGCATTTT CAISESAGVGQPQHF TRBJ1-5 . . TRBV10-3
TGTGCCAGCTCTCCCCTACAGGGGTTGGGATCCGAGCAGTACTTC CASSPLQGLGSEQYF TRBJ2-7 TRBD1 . TRBV18
TGTGCCAGCAGAGGACTAGCGGGCCTGAGCACAGATACGCAGTATTTT CASRGLAGLSTDTQYF TRBJ2-3 TRBD2 . TRBV27
TGCACCAGCAGCCGGTGGAGGGGAGATCAGCCCCAGCATTTT CTSSRWRGDQPQHF TRBJ1-5 . . TRBV1
TGTGCCAGCAGTGAATTCAGCGGGAAACGGGGGGATACGCAGTATTTT CASSEFSGKRGDTQYF TRBJ2-3 TRBD2 once TRBV25-1
TGTGCCAGTAGTATTGTGGGGGCCAACGTCCTGACTTTC CASSIVGANVLTF TRBJ2-6 . . TRBV19
TGTGCCAGCAGCTTAAGTGCACAGGCCCAAGAGACCCAGTACTTC CASSLSAQAQETQYF TRBJ2-5 . . TRBV7-3
TGTGCCAGCAGCCTCCCCGGACAGGGGGCTGTCACCGGGGAGCTGTTTTTT CASSLPGQGAVTGELFF TRBJ2-2 TRBD1 . TRBV5-6
TGCAGCGACCGAGGGGGAGTGTACACAGATACGCAGTATTTT CSDRGGVYTDTQYF TRBJ2-3 . . TRBV29-1
TGTGCCAGCAGCAAGGACCGAACCTACGAGCAGTACTTC CASSKDRTYEQYF TRBJ2-7 . . TRBV6-4
TGTGCCAGCTCACCGGTACAGGGTAATAAAAATACTGAAGCTTTCTTT CASSPVQGNKNTEAFF TRBJ1-1 . . TRBV18
TGTGCCAGCAGCCCGGTTGACAGGGACAATTCACCCCTCCACTTT CASSPVDRDNSPLHF TRBJ1-6 TRBD1 . TRBV6-5
TGTGCCACTAGCGGGGCGGGCACCGGGGAGCTGTTTTTT CATSGAGTGELFF TRBJ2-2 TRBD2 . TRBV7-6